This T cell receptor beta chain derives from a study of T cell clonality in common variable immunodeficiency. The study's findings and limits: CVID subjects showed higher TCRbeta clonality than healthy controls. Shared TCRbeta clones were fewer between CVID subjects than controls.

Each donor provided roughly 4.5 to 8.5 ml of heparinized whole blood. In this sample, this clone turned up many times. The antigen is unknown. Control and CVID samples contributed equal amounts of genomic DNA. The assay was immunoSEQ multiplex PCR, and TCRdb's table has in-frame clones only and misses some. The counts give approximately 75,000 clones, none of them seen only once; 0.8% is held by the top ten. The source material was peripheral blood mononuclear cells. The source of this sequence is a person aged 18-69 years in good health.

CDR3 amino acids: CASSGRGGSSYEQYF. CDR3 DNA, as far as it was read: TGTGCCAGCAGCGGAAGGGGTGGAAGCTCCTACGAG. This chain uses TRBV13 with TRBJ2-7, with D possibly matching TRBD1 (5 bases). Read data end 3 residues before the CDR3 end; the end is taken from the germline J gene. The V and J ends lost 5 bases and 0 bases respectively, with 14 bases between them. CDR1 is PRHDT and CDR2 is FYEKMQ in the germline V gene (reference sequence). This CDR3 spans 15 amino acids.